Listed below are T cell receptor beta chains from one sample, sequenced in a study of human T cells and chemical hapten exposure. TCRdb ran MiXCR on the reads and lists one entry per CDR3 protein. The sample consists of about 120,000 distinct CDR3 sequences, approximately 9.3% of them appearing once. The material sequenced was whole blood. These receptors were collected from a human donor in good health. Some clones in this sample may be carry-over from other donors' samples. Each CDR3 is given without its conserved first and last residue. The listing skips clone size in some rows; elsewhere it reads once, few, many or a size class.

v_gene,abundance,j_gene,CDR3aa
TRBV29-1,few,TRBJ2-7,SVVPGQGALAYEQY
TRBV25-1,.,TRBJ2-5,ASRSRDSQETQY
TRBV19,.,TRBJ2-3,ASRSTGAGTDTQY
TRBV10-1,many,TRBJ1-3,ARKTGTGSGNTIY
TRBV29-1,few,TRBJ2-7,SVEVQDYEQY
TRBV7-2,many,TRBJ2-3,ASSLQTDTQY
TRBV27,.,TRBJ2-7,ASSLPAGGYEQY
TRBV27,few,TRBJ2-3,ASSLTGGRDTQY
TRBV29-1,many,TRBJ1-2,SVGSPGQVNYGYT
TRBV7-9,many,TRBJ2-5,ASSRTSGGHQETQY
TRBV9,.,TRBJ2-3,ASSAAGESTDTQY
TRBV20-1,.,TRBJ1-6,SASFPRDKKTPLH
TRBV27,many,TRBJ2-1,ASSEPGLYNEQF
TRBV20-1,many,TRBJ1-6,SANPLRDRGNSPLH
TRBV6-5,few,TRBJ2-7,ASSYRGQPYEQY
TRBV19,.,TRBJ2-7,ASSIATGSEQY
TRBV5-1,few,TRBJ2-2,ASSPPGGPSTGELF
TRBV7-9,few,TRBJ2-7,ASSLVGFDEQY
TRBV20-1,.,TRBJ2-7,SARVPSGRGEQY
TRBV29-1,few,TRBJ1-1,SVEVHGMNTEAF
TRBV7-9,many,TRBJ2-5,ASSSLRLAGNQETQY
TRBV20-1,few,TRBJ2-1,SASGQGYNEQF
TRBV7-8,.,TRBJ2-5,ASSAGLQETQY
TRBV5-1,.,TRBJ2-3,ASSYPGADTQY
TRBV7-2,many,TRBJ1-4,EDRSTNEKLF
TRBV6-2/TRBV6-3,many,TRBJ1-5,ASTRTAYSNQPQH
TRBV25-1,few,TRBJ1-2,ASSDQSGQGVGYGYT
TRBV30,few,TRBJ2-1,AWSTGEYNEQF
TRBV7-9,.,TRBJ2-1,ASSNRDSTDNEQF
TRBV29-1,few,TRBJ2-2,SVEGRSGAGELF
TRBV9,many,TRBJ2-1,ASSPQDRGGNEQF
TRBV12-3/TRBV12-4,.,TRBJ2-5,ASSLDRGVETQY
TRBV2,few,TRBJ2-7,ASSEGPPGTGAYEQY
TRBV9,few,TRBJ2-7,ASSVGDSTYEQY
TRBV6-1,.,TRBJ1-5,ASSGQGSNQPQH
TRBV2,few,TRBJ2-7,ASSEAEWDRDYEQY
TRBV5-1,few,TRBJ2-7,ASSLPMGGSYEQY
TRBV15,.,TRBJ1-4,ATSKPDRNEKLF
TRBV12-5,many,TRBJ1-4,ASGLRGTGNEKLF
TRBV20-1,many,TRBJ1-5,SARDLRGADQPQH
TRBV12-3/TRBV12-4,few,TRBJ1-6,ASRSGTPNSPLH
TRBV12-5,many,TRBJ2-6,ASGQDNSGANVLT
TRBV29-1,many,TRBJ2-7,SVEGLTSGDYEQY
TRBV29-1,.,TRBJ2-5,SGGLAGLETQY
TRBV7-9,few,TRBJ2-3,ASSLNQDTQY
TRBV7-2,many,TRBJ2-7,ASSLDVGEQY
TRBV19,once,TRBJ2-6,ASKGNIKSSGANVLT
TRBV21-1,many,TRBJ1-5,ASSPRDQDRGSRAQH
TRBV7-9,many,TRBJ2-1,ASSPSGSSYNEQF
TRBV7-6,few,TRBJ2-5,ASSPTTFQETQY
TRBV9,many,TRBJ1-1,ASSVEGNTEAF
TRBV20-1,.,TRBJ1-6,SARGQGIESSYNSPLH
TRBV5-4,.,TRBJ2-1,ASTFETSNEQF